These 13 T cell receptor beta chains originate from one sample sequenced in a study of T-cell reconstitution after alpha-beta-depleted transplantation in children. TCRbeta library construction was performed incorporating unique molecular identifiers. Each CDR3 protein gets one entry after TCRdb re-called the PCR reads with MiXCR. In the table there are more than 400,000 distinct CDR3 sequences, more than 9.5% of which are singletons. The sample consisted of PBMCs, mostly from graft donor cells, taken 180 days after TCRalphabeta/CD19-depleted stem cell transplant. All receptors come from a female patient aged 2-9 years who had a stem cell transplant for aplastic anemia, so the T cells may come from the graft donor.

This chain connects TRBV12-3 or TRBV12-4 to TRBJ2-7; 11 nucleotides agree with TRBD2. This CDR3 contains 15 residues. Losses at the gene ends were 4 bases for V and 0 bases for J; bases not matched to a gene: 2. As DNA, the CDR3 is TGTGCCAGCAGTTCGGGACTAGCGGTCTCCTACGAGCAGTACTTC. Translated: CASSSGLAVSYEQYF.

The sample holds a few counts of this clonotype. This chain links TRBV12-3 or TRBV12-4 with TRBJ2-5, with 7 bases identical to TRBD1. V gave up 4 bases and J gave up 5 bases; unmatched junction bases: 7. This CDR3 comprises 14 residues. CDR3 sequence: CASSSDRARETQYF. Here the CDR3 DNA reads TGTGCCAGCAGTTCCGACAGGGCCCGGGAGACCCAGTACTTC.

The genes are TRBV4-3 and TRBJ1-1; 8 nucleotides agree with TRBD1. Germline V CDR1 and CDR2: LGHNA, YSLEER. V gave up 3 bases and J gave up 4 bases; unmatched junction bases: 7. The CDR3 runs to 15 residues. CDR3 nucleotide sequence: TGCGCCAGCAGCCACCTGGACAGGGCGGCCACTGAAGCTTTCTTT. Translated: CASSHLDRAATEAFF.

The rearrangement links TRBV11-2 to TRBJ2-3, with D uncertain. The CDR3 spans 17 residues. Trimming stripped 1 base from V and 6 bases from J, with 20 bases between. CDR1 and CDR2 from the germline V gene are SGHAT and FQNNGV. The DNA for the CDR3 is TGTGCCAGCAGCTTAGTTTTTTGGTTCGGACGGCCGGATACGCAGTATTTT. As protein: CASSLVFWFGRPDTQYF.

This clonotype came up once. V gene TRBV6-5 combines with J gene TRBJ1-2; TRBD1 matches at 7 bases. V gave up 2 bases and J gave up 8 bases; unmatched junction bases: 8. The CDR3 loop spans 14 amino acids. Germline loops: CDR1 MNHEY, CDR2 SVGAGI. CDR3 DNA: TGTGCCAGCAGTTACACGAACAGGGGCGGCGGCTACACCTTC. It translates to CASSYTNRGGGYTF.

V usage is TRBV28 and J usage is TRBJ2-4; TRBD1 agrees at 8 bases. This CDR3 is 15 amino acids long. V was clipped by 2 bases and J by 3 bases; unmatched bases: 3. Germline CDR1 is MDHEN and CDR2 is SYDVKM. The CDR3 is CASSLQGAGKNIQYF. The CDR3 DNA sequence: TGTGCCAGCAGTTTACAGGGGGCCGGCAAAAACATTCAGTACTTC.

In this sample, this clonotype turned up many times. V and J are TRBV29-1 and TRBJ1-2; 8 bases align to TRBD1. CDR1 is SQVTM, CDR2 ANQGSEA, per germline. J lost 8 bases, V lost 4 bases, and 6 bases had no gene match. The CDR3 has 12 residues. Here the CDR3 DNA reads TGCAGCGTTGTTGGACAGGGAAGGGGCTACACCTTC. It yields the protein CSVVGQGRGYTF.

This clonotype has more than one count but fewer than ten. The chain couples TRBV5-6 to TRBJ1-5; D remains unclear. CDR1 is SGHDT, CDR2 YYEEEE, per germline. Trimming cost V 3 bases and J 6 bases, with 7 bases left between them. The CDR3 sequence is 12 residues long. The CDR3: CASSSSTQPQHF. The CDR3, as DNA: TGTGCCAGCAGCTCCTCTACTCAGCCCCAGCATTTT.

The chain is built from TRBV5-1 and TRBJ2-7, with 9 nucleotides matching TRBD1. Germline trimming cut 1 base from V and 5 bases from J; bases unmatched to any gene: 1. The CDR3 sequence is 13 residues long. CDR1 is SGHRS and CDR2 is YFSETQ in the germline V gene. The CDR3 loop is CASSLRTGDEQYV. Here the CDR3 DNA reads TGCGCCAGCAGCTTGCGGACAGGGGACGAGCAGTACGTC.

This clonotype was counted a few times. This chain uses TRBV5-6 with TRBJ1-2; 7 bases are a match to TRBD1. V lost 7 bases, J lost 5 bases, and 5 bases stayed unmatched. The CDR3 contains 12 residues. Germline CDR1 is SGHDT and CDR2 is YYEEEE. The CDR3 is CASGDRRYGYTF. The CDR3 nucleotides read TGTGCCAGCGGGGACAGACGATATGGCTACACCTTC.

The J gene is TRBJ1-2, the V gene TRBV19; the D gene is possibly TRBD1 (6 bases). The CDR3 loop spans 13 amino acids. CDR1 and CDR2 from the germline V gene are LNHDA and SQIVND (reference sequence). Deletions cut 5 bases from V and 3 bases from J, with 10 bases between. CDR3 in amino acids: CASSSWTDYGYTF. In nucleotides, the CDR3 is TGTGCCAGTAGTTCTTGGACAGACTATGGCTACACCTTC.

This clonotype appeared a few times. The V gene is TRBV28, the J gene TRBJ1-1; 10 bases agree with TRBD1. From germline, CDR1 is MDHEN and CDR2 SYDVKM. The CDR3 covers 16 residues. The J segment lost 4 bases and the V segment lost 6 bases, leaving 11 bases of the junction unmatched. The CDR3 DNA is TGTGCCAGCAGCCCCGGGACAGGGGTTTGGAGCACTGAAGCTTTCTTT. Translating it yields CASSPGTGVWSTEAFF.

The sample holds many counts of this clonotype. This chain uses TRBV29-1 with TRBJ2-1; 7 bases line up with TRBD1. V lost 7 bases and J lost 4; bases outside the gene matches: 10. The germline V gene encodes CDR1 SQVTM and CDR2 ANQGSEA. The CDR3 has 14 residues. The CDR3 DNA reads as TGCAGCGGCGTGACAGGGTTTGGGTACAATGAGCAGTTCTTC. Encoded protein: CSGVTGFGYNEQFF.